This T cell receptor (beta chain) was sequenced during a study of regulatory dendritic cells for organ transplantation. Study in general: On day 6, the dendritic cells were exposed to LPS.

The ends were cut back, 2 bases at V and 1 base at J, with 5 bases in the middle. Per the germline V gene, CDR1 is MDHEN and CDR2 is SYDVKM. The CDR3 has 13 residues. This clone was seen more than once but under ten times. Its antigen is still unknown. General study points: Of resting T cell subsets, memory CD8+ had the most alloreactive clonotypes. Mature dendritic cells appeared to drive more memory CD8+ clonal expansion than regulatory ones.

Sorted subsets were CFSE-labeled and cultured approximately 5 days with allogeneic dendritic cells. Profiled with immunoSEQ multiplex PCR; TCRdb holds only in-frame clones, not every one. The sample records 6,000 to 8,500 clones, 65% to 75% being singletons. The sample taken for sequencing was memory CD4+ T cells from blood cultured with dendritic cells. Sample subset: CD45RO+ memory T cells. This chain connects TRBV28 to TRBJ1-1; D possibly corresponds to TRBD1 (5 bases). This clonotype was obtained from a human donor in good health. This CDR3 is CASSLQGNTEAFF. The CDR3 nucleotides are TGTGCCAGCAGTTTACAGGGGAACACTGAAGCTTTCTTT. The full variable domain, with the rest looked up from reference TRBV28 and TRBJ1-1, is DVKVTQSSRYLVKRTGEKVFLECVQDMDHENMFWYRQDPGLGLRLIYFSYDVKMKEKGDIPEGYSVSREKKERFSLILESASTNQTSMYLCASSLQGNTEAFFGQGTRLTVV.